What follows is one TCR beta chain and its context. It has no known antigen specificity. Nothing much larger sits one base from this clone, and base qualities are not available. This sample stems from a study of T cells in Graves' hyperthyroidism and ophthalmopathy (dated 2019 in TCRdb). For context, the study as a whole: Peripheral blood was collected at initial diagnosis, before any treatment. A discovery cohort of about 95 patients, approximately 45 with Graves' ophthalmopathy and fewer than 65 with stable Graves' hyperthyroidism, was used to find distinguishing TCR V-J signatures. Whether ophthalmopathy could be predicted prospectively was tested in an independent validation cohort made up of under 20 hyperthyroidism patients plus 17 patients who later progressed to ophthalmopathy. For training and testing, the approximately 97 patients in the discovery cohort were randomly divided in a 7:3 ratio. In addition, the study compared T-cell repertoires in thyroid tissue and in blood from five or six Graves' hyperthyroidism patients. After sampling, hyperthyroidism patients received methimazole starting at 30 mg daily, and ophthalmopathy patients received high-dose intravenous methylprednisolone. According to the paper, TCR Vbeta CDR3 sequencing was carried out on about 140 peripheral blood samples, which came from about 45 ophthalmopathy, roughly 75 hyperthyroidism and approximately 17 progressor patients. What the authors observed across the whole study: Blood samples also contained most of the expanded thyroid clonotypes (frequency above 0.001), which suggests that blood repertoires may reflect thyroid immune responses. In validation, the model predicted progression to ophthalmopathy a median of roughly 6.5 months before onset, with over 60% sensitivity and nearly 75% specificity. No statistical method was used to set the sample size in advance, and investigators knew the group allocation. In cross-validation, a model built on a 13 V-J signature told ophthalmopathy apart from stable hyperthyroidism with approximately 90% sensitivity and about 81% specificity, and in testing the same model reached 80%/75%.

TCR beta CDR3 regions were amplified from RNA transcripts. For the first round of RT-PCR on the TCR CDR3, the HTBI primer set was used together with the Qiagen OneStep RT-PCR kit. The libraries were constructed in a second round of multiplex PCR and then size-selected and purified. The libraries were sequenced on an Illumina HiSeq2000 using paired-end 100 bp reads. The study's processing was this. SOAPnuke was used to process the raw data, with reads discarded if the reads contained adapters or uncalled bases, had a mean Phred below 15, or lacked an exact constant-primer or identifier match. COPE v1.2.5 was used to merge high-quality paired reads, and clonotypes were defined as unique nucleotide sequences. Clonotypes were aligned to IMGT TRBV, TRBD and TRBJ reference segments using MiTCR v1.1. Only V-J combinations with frequency above 0.0001, covering approximately 99% of repertoires, were analysed. A TCS score was defined as the ratio between F50 (clonal expansion) and ExV (chaos), using BLOSUM62-based TCRdist between CDR3 peptides within each V-J. Welch's t-statistics and random forest reduced 450 to 600 V-J features to 13, which were used in a naive Bayes classifier (R e1071). Through fastp at Q25 and MiXCR, TCRdb rebuilt clones from the public reads, retaining in-frame beta chains. Identical CDR3 protein sequences are pooled into one entry, listed with their most common genes and DNA. The V and J calls and clone size are TCRdb's, not the authors'. The sample has around 530,000 distinct CDR3 sequences on record, under 20% of them singletons. 17% of the sample is in the top ten clones.

Compared with germline, V lacks 5 bases and J lacks 5 bases; bases without a gene match: 5. The CDR3 runs 15 amino acids, cysteine and phenylalanine included. The only DNA kept is the CDR3, 45 bases in frame from the first base. From a lookup of the germline V gene, CDR1 and CDR2 are SGHTA and FQGTGA. Ophthalmopathy patients had moderately to severely active disease, Clinical Activity Score of at least 3, NOSPECS grade of at least 4, and duration under 3 months. Patients with uncontrolled infections, other autoimmune diseases, pregnancy or lactation were excluded. Clinical symptoms, serum thyroxine and TRAb, thyroid ultrasound, and orbital computed tomography formed the basis for the diagnoses. Ficoll-Paque density gradient centrifugation was used to isolate PBMCs from about 9.4 ml of fresh peripheral blood. Total RNA was extracted with Trizol reagent, and quality was checked on an Agilent 2100 Bioanalyzer.

The origin of this receptor is a woman aged 18-35 years with Graves' ophthalmopathy. The chain is encoded by TRBV7-3 joined to TRBJ2-2; the central 10 bases match TRBD2. The material sequenced was blood. The nucleotide sequence reads TGTGCCAGCAGCCCCTCTAGCGGGGGTACCGGGGAGCTGTTTTTT. It encodes CASSPSSGGTGELFF.